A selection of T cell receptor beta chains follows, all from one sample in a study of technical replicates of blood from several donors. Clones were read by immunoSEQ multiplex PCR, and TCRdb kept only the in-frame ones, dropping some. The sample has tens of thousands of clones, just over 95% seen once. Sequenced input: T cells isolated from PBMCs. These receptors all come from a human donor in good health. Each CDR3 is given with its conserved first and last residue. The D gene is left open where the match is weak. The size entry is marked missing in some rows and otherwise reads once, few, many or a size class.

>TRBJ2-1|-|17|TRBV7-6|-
CASSPTPEGLAYNEQFF
TGTGCCAGCAGCCCAACCCCGGAGGGGCTCGCCTACAATGAGCAGTTCTTC
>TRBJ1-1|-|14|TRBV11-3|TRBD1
CASSWGNRGPEAFF
TGTGCCAGCAGCTGGGGGAACAGGGGGCCTGAAGCTTTCTTT
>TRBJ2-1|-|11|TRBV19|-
CASSITTRSFF
TGTGCCAGTAGTATAACCACCCGGTCATTCTTC
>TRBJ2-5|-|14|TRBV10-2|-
CASSVAGLVETQYF
TGCGCCAGCAGTGTCGCAGGGTTGGTCGAGACCCAGTACTTC
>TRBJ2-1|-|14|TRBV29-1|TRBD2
CSVLTSGAISEQFF
TGCAGCGTCCTGACTAGCGGGGCTATTAGTGAGCAGTTCTTC
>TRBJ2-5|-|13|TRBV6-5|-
CASSYGRQETQYF
TGTGCCAGCAGTTACGGGCGCCAAGAGACCCAGTACTTC
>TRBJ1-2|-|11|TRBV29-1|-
CSVVQDNGYTF
TGCAGCGTTGTTCAGGATAATGGCTACACCTTC
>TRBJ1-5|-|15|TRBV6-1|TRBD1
CASSATGVLGQPQHF
TGTGCCAGCAGTGCGACAGGGGTTTTGGGACAGCCCCAGCATTTT
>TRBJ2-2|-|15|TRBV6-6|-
CASSYLGGNTGELFF
TGTGCCAGCAGTTACTTGGGAGGAAACACCGGGGAGCTGTTTTTT
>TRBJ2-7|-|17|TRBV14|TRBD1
CASSQVRRGQGADEQYF
TGTGCCAGCAGCCAAGTTAGGAGAGGACAGGGGGCGGACGAGCAGTACTTC
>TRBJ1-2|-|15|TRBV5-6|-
CASSRVESRAASYTF
TGTGCCAGCAGCCGAGTCGAAAGCAGGGCGGCAAGCTACACCTTC
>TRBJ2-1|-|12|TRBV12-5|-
CASGQTGNEQFF
TGTGCTAGTGGCCAGACTGGGAATGAGCAGTTCTTC
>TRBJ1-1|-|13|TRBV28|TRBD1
CASSLGTEFEAFF
TGTGCCAGCAGTTTAGGGACAGAATTTGAAGCTTTCTTT
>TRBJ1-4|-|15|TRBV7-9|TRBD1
CASSPPGQENEKLFF
TGTGCCAGCAGCCCCCCGGGACAGGAAAATGAAAAACTGTTTTTT
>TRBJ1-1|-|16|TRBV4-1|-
CASSQGYGRMNTEAFF
TGCGCCAGCAGCCAAGGATATGGGCGCATGAACACTGAAGCTTTCTTT
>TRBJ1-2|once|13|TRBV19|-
CASSIQGNYGYTF
TGTGCCAGTAGTATTCAGGGTAACTATGGCTACACCTTC
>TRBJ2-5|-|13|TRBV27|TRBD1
CASGQGGQETQYF
TGTGCCAGCGGACAGGGGGGGCAAGAGACCCAGTACTTC
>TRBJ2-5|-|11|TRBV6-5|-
CASIHGETQYF
TGTGCCAGCATCCACGGGGAGACCCAGTACTTC
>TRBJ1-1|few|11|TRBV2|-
CASTGWTEAFF
TGTGCCAGCACGGGGTGGACTGAAGCTTTCTTT
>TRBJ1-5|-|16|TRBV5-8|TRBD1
CASRDDRGAGNQPQHF
TGTGCCAGCAGGGATGACAGGGGGGCGGGTAATCAGCCCCAGCATTTT
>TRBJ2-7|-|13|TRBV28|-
CASSYQGGYEQYF
TGTGCCAGCAGCTATCAGGGGGGCTACGAGCAGTACTTC
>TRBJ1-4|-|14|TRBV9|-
CASSADSGGPGLFF
TGTGCCAGCAGCGCCGACAGTGGAGGGCCAGGACTGTTTTTT
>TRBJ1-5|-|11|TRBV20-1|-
CSAALREPQHF
TGCAGTGCCGCCCTGAGGGAGCCCCAGCATTTT
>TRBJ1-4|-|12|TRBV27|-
CASSTRQEKLFF
TGTGCCAGCAGTACCCGACAGGAAAAACTGTTTTTT
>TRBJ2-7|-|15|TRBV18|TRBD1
CASSRVRQGAYEQYF
TGTGCCAGCTCACGAGTCCGACAGGGAGCCTACGAGCAGTACTTC
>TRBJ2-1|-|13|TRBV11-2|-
CASSLVRAALQFF
TGTGCCAGCAGCTTAGTTAGAGCAGCGCTGCAGTTCTTC
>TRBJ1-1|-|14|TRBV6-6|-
CASRDRKRKTEAFF
TGTGCCAGCAGAGACAGGAAACGGAAGACTGAAGCTTTCTTT
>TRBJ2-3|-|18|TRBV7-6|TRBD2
CASSDQGAGVPVSDTQYF
TGTGCCAGCAGCGATCAGGGAGCGGGAGTACCTGTTTCAGATACGCAGTATTTT
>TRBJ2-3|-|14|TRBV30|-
CAWSRDKSTDTQYF
TGTGCCTGGAGTCGTGACAAATCCACAGATACGCAGTATTTT
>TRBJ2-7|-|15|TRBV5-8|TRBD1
CASSLAPQGADEQYF
TGTGCCAGCAGCTTAGCGCCCCAGGGGGCCGACGAGCAGTACTTC
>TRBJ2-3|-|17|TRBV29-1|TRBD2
CSVEVAGGLRSTDTQYF
TGCAGCGTTGAAGTTGCGGGAGGGCTACGGAGCACAGATACGCAGTATTTT
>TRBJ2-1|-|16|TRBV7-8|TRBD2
CASSSKLAGVHNEQFF
TGTGCCAGCAGCTCAAAATTAGCGGGAGTCCACAATGAGCAGTTCTTC
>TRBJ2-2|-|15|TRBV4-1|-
CASSRSPGAPGELFF
TGCGCCAGCAGCCGATCCCCAGGGGCCCCCGGGGAGCTGTTTTTT
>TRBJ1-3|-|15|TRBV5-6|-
CASSFRSLNRGTIYF
TGTGCCAGCAGCTTTCGATCCCTCAATAGGGGCACCATATATTTT
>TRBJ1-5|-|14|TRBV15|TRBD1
CATSRGTGNQPQHF
TGTGCCACCAGCAGGGGGACAGGCAATCAGCCCCAGCATTTT
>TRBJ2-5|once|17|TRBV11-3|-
CASSLIGRGLLLETQYF
TGTGCCAGCAGCTTAATCGGCAGGGGCCTTCTTCTGGAGACCCAGTACTTC
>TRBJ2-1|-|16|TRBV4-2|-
CASSQEEAGSYNEQFF
TGTGCCAGCAGCCAAGAAGAGGCGGGCTCCTACAATGAGCAGTTCTTC
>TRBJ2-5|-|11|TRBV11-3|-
CASSYKETQYF
TGTGCCAGCAGTTACAAAGAGACCCAGTACTTC
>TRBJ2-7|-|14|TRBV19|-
CASSIQGSNYEQYF
TGTGCCAGTAGTATTCAGGGTAGTAACTACGAGCAGTACTTC
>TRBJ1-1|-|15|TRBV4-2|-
CASSQVGGRDTEAFF
TGTGCCAGCAGCCAAGTCGGGGGGCGGGACACTGAAGCTTTCTTT
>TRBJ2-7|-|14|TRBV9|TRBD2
CASSASRGAYEQYF
TGTGCCAGCAGCGCCTCGCGGGGGGCCTACGAGCAGTACTTC
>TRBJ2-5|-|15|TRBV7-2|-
CASSLNRAIQETQYF
TGTGCCAGCAGCTTAAACAGGGCGATCCAAGAGACCCAGTACTTC
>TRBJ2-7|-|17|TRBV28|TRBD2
CASSFGNWQRGGYEQYF
TGTGCCAGCAGTTTTGGAAATTGGCAGCGGGGGGGCTACGAGCAGTACTTC
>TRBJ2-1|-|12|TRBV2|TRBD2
CASSVGGNEQFF
TGTGCCAGCAGTGTGGGGGGGAATGAGCAGTTCTTC
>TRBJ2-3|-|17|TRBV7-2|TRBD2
CASSSSGTSGISDTQYF
TGTGCCAGCAGCTCTAGTGGGACTAGCGGGATCTCAGATACGCAGTATTTT
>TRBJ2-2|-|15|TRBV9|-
CASSVLDRNTGELFF
TGTGCCAGCAGCGTATTAGACAGGAACACCGGGGAGCTGTTTTTT
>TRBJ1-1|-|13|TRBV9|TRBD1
CASSVTGGNEAFF
TGTGCCAGCAGCGTCACAGGGGGAAATGAGGCTTTCTTT
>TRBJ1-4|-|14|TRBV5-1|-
CASREDSLNEKLFF
TGCGCCAGCAGGGAAGACAGCCTTAATGAAAAACTGTTTTTT
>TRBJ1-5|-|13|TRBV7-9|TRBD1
CASSRRQGQPQHF
TGTGCCAGCAGCCGGCGACAGGGGCAGCCCCAGCATTTT
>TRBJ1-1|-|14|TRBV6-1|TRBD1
CASSEQGVNTEAFF
TGTGCCAGCAGCGAACAGGGGGTGAACACTGAAGCTTTCTTT
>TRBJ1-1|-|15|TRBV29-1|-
CSVEGSSGVWTEAFF
TGCAGCGTTGAAGGAAGCTCAGGGGTCTGGACTGAAGCTTTCTTT
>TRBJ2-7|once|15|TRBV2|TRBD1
CASSQTGAPLYEQYF
TGTGCCAGCAGTCAGACAGGGGCGCCCCTCTACGAGCAGTACTTC
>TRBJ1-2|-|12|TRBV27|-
CASTQPGSGYTF
TGTGCCAGCACCCAACCGGGGTCTGGCTACACCTTC
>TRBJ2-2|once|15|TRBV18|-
CASSPPSANTGELFF
TGTGCCAGCTCACCACCGAGCGCGAACACCGGGGAGCTGTTTTTT
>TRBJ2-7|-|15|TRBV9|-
CASSVGVGVSYEQYF
TGTGCCAGCAGCGTAGGTGTGGGAGTGAGCTACGAGCAGTACTTC
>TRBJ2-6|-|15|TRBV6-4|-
CASSLTDSGANVLTF
TGTGCCAGCAGTCTGACAGACTCTGGGGCCAACGTCCTGACTTTC
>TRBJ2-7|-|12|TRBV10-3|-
CAISESSGEQYF
TGTGCCATCAGTGAATCCAGCGGCGAGCAGTACTTC
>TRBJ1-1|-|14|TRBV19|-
CASSRTQQVVEAFF
TGTGCCAGTAGTCGAACCCAACAGGTCGTCGAAGCTTTCTTT
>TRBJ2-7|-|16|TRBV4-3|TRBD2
CASSLSWGTSGYEQYF
TGCGCCAGCAGCCTCAGTTGGGGGACTAGCGGATACGAGCAGTACTTC